The 10 T cell receptor beta chains reported below all come from one sample, sequenced in a study of blood T cells in healthy people across ages. The second PCR ran about 6 to 11 cycles with a sample-barcoded 5' primer and J-beta primers. TCRdb re-called the 5' RACE reads with MiXCR, one entry per CDR3 protein. There are 650,000 to 1,000,000 distinct CDR3 sequences in the sample; 30% to 45% occur only once, and approximately 13% lies in the top ten. The source material was blood. The origin of the receptors is a man aged 18-30 years in good health.

The genes are TRBV5-1 and TRBJ1-4; D is unclear. This CDR3 comprises 14 residues. Germline V gene lookup returns CDR1 SGHRS and CDR2 YFSETQ. V was shortened by 0 bases and J by 10 bases, with 13 bases between the two germline ends. The CDR3 spells CASSLDVPPGKLFF. The CDR3 bases are TGCGCCAGCAGCTTGGATGTGCCCCCAGGAAAACTGTTTTTT.

Worth noting for this clonotype: The junction and the germline gene differ at one end; a read error may be behind it. The V call is TRBV4-3, the J call TRBJ2-1; TRBD1 aligns across 9 bases. Germline V gene lookup returns CDR1 LGHNA and CDR2 YSLEER. The CDR3 contains 16 residues. The CDR3 reads CAGSQVRTGVWNEQFF. DNA of the CDR3: TGCGCCGGCAGCCAAGTTCGGACAGGGGTGTGGAATGAGCAGTTCTTC.

The V and J genes are TRBV19 and TRBJ1-4; 9 bases line up with TRBD1. The V gene's germline CDR1 is LNHDA and CDR2 SQIVND (reference sequence). CDR3 size: 14 residues. V was clipped by 7 bases and J by 8 bases; unmatched bases: 8. The CDR3 loop is CASTPDRGGEKLFF. The CDR3 DNA sequence: TGTGCCAGTACTCCGGACAGGGGAGGAGAAAAACTGTTTTTT.

CDR3 in amino acids: CASSQDVGSGVADTQYF. CDR3 DNA: TGCGCCAGCAGCCAAGATGTCGGTAGCGGGGTGGCAGATACGCAGTATTTT. The V call is TRBV4-1, the J call TRBJ2-3, with 8 bases that match TRBD2. V shed 0 bases, J shed 4 bases, and the junction held 9 bases outside the gene matches. The germline V gene encodes CDR1 MGHRA and CDR2 YSYEKL. The CDR3 length is 17 residues.

This clonotype has only one observation. The chain combines TRBV12-3 or TRBV12-4 with TRBJ2-7; 7 bases fit TRBD1. Unmatched junction bases numbered 4, after V lost 6 bases and J lost 5 bases. This CDR3 comprises 12 residues. The CDR3 spells CASRGTADEQYF. CDR3 in DNA: TGTGCCAGCAGAGGGACAGCAGACGAGCAGTACTTC.

The CDR3 DNA sequence: TGTGCCAGCAGTGAAGCAAGGGTACAAGAGACCCAGTACTTC. Residues: CASSEARVQETQYF. The chain uses TRBV2 and TRBJ2-5, with unresolved D. The V and J ends lost 0 bases and 2 bases respectively, with 7 bases between them. The CDR3 contains 14 residues. Germline CDR1 is SNHLY and CDR2 is FYNNEI.

The V call is TRBV28, the J call TRBJ2-5; D not resolved. The CDR3 sequence is 14 residues long. Germline V lookup: CDR1 MDHEN, CDR2 SYDVKM. V was shortened by 4 bases and J by 1 base, with 10 bases between the two germline ends. CDR3: CASSSTAIQETQYF. In DNA form, the CDR3 reads TGTGCCAGCAGTTCTACAGCAATCCAAGAGACCCAGTACTTC.

This clonotype was counted many times. The rearrangement uses TRBV20-1 and TRBJ2-5; no clear D gene. The ends were cut back, 3 bases at V and 0 bases at J, with 5 bases in the middle. Per the germline V gene, CDR1 is DFQATT and CDR2 is SNEGSKA (reference sequence). CDR3 length: 12 residues. As DNA, the CDR3 is TGCAGTGCTAGTACAGACCAAGAGACCCAGTACTTC. Encoded protein: CSASTDQETQYF.

This clonotype was counted only a few times. The rearrangement links TRBV20-1 to TRBJ1-6; the match to TRBD1 covers 8 bases. The CDR3 is 13 residues long. Germline CDR1 and CDR2: DFQATT and SNEGSKA (reference sequence). V lost 6 bases to trimming and J lost 6 bases; unmatched junction nucleotides: 4. The CDR3 reads CSAPDRGNSPLHF. CDR3 bases: TGCAGTGCCCCAGACAGGGGTAATTCACCCCTCCACTTT.

Worth noting for this clonotype: One end of the junction is discordant with germline, which a read error may explain. The chain links TRBV12-3 or TRBV12-4 to TRBJ1-2, with unresolved D. The CDR3 spans 12 residues. The CDR3 DNA follows: TGTGCCTGCAGTTTTTCATCGATAGGCTACACCTTC. This gives the protein CACSFSSIGYTF.